The 20 T cell receptor beta chains listed next were all sequenced from one sample in a study of T cells after yellow fever vaccination (dated by TCRdb to about 2019). This sample's treatment or condition label indicates: live attenuated yellow fever vaccine strain. The method was 5' RACE. This sample was sequenced with an Illumina HiSeq 2500. TCRdb ran its own pipeline on the public reads, namely fastp trimming at Q25 and MiXCR clone calling, and kept in-frame beta chains. Each CDR3 protein appears once, grouped with its most common genes and DNA. The sample table shows some 100,000 distinct CDR3 sequences, and 7.2% are seen once. The top ten hold roughly 3% of the sample. This material consisted of CD4+ T cells sorted from PBMCs, taken 35 to 50 days after the first yellow fever vaccination. The source is a man aged 18 to 35 who received the YFV17D yellow fever vaccine.

Regarding this clonotype: Sequence at one end of the junction differs from germline and may be a read error. The chain combines TRBV27 with TRBJ2-6, with D unclear. The CDR3 extends over 14 amino acids. Germline CDR1 reads MNHEY; CDR2 reads SMNVEV (reference sequence). The CDR3, as DNA: TGTGTCAGCAGTTTACTAACAAGGGCCAACGTCCTGACTTTC. As protein: CVSSLLTRANVLTF.

This clonotype occurred many times. For the CDR3, the DNA is TGCAGTGCTTACCAGTCGGGACAGGGTTCGGGAAAACTGTTTTTT. This codes for CSAYQSGQGSGKLFF. The chain links TRBV20-1 to TRBJ1-4; 9 bases agree with TRBD1. The CDR3 contains 15 residues. Germline CDR1 is DFQATT and CDR2 is SNEGSKA (reference sequence). V lost 5 bases, J lost 10 bases, and 14 bases stayed unmatched.

This clonotype was seen repeatedly, ten times or more. The chain recombines TRBV24-1 with TRBJ2-5, with 9 nucleotides matching TRBD1. The junction had 5 bases not matched to a gene; V was cut back by 0 bases and J by 4 bases. Looked up from germline, CDR1 is KGHDR and CDR2 is SFDVKD. The CDR3 runs to 16 residues. CDR3 DNA: TGTGCCACCAGTGATTTGAACAGGGGGCAGGGAGAGACCCAGTACTTC. It is translated as CATSDLNRGQGETQYF.

The rearrangement uses TRBV6-1 and TRBJ2-7; no definite D call. Trimming took off 2 bases at V and 3 bases at J, with 8 bases between the two ends. There are 13 residues in the CDR3. The germline gives CDR1 MNHNS, CDR2 SASEGT. CDR3 sequence reads: CASSEHSDYEQYV. In nucleotides, the CDR3 is TGTGCCAGCAGTGAACACAGTGACTACGAGCAGTACGTC.

This clonotype showed up many times. This rearrangement joins TRBV28 to TRBJ1-2; no firm D call. CDR1 and CDR2 (germline): MDHEN, SYDVKM. The CDR3 length is 13 residues. The ends were cut back, 7 bases at V and 4 bases at J, with 13 bases in the middle. The CDR3 DNA follows: TGTGCCAGCACCAGGACGGAGCTCTATGGCTACACCTTC. Translation: CASTRTELYGYTF.

This clonotype was counted many times. The V and J genes are TRBV6-5 and TRBJ1-1; maybe TRBD1 (6 bases). Germline V gene sequence: CDR1 MNHEY, CDR2 SVGAGI. The CDR3 has 16 amino acids. The V end was cut by 6 bases, the J end by 4 bases, with 21 bases between. CDR3 DNA: TGTGCCAGCAGCCGATTCCCGCAGGGGCCTGGCACTGAAGCTTTCTTT. Residues: CASSRFPQGPGTEAFF.

This clonotype was detected many times. CDR3 sequence: CASSPIGITEAFF. CDR3 bases: TGCGCCAGCAGCCCCATCGGGATCACTGAAGCTTTCTTT. This rearrangement joins TRBV5-1 to TRBJ1-1; D uncertain. CDR3 size: 13 residues. Germline V CDR1 and CDR2: SGHRS, YFSETQ. Trimming took off 4 bases at V and 4 bases at J, with 11 bases between the two ends.

This clonotype was observed at least ten times. The chain uses TRBV6-2 or TRBV6-3 and TRBJ2-3; perhaps TRBD2 as D (5 bases). Germline CDR1 reads MNHEY; CDR2 reads SVGEGT. The CDR3 runs 14 residues. V was cut by 6 bases and J by 2 bases, with 12 bases left in between. This CDR3 reads CASSPGYNTDTQYF. The CDR3 DNA reads TGTGCCAGCAGCCCGGGATACAACACAGATACGCAGTATTTT.

This clonotype has a count of ten or more. The chain joins TRBV7-9 to TRBJ2-5, with D perhaps TRBD1 or TRBD2 (6 bases each). Germline V gene lookup returns CDR1 SEHNR and CDR2 FQNEAQ (reference sequence). Trimming removed 4 bases from V and 4 bases from J, with 19 bases in between. The CDR3 runs 16 residues. CDR3 in amino acids: CASSSRRVGGRETQYF. The CDR3 DNA sequence: TGTGCCAGCAGCTCTAGAAGGGTAGGGGGGAGAGAGACCCAGTACTTC.

This clonotype was seen more than once but under ten times. The V and J genes are TRBV27 and TRBJ1-5; D unresolved. The V gene's germline CDR1 is MNHEY and CDR2 SMNVEV (reference sequence). The CDR3 has 13 amino acids. The V end lost 2 bases, the J end lost 6 bases, and 8 bases lay between the germline ends. CDR3 sequence reads: CASSLARSQPQHF. CDR3 coding DNA: TGTGCCAGCAGTTTAGCGAGGAGTCAGCCCCAGCATTTT.

Comment on this clonotype: A much bigger clone sits one base away, suggesting this may be a read error. Likely a read error: the CDR3 ends without its conserved phenylalanine or tryptophan. The V call is TRBV7-6, the J call TRBJ2-5, with TRBD2 matching over 13 bases. The junction had 4 bases not matched to a gene; V was cut back by 1 base and J by 2 bases. This CDR3 has 17 residues. Germline V CDR1 and CDR2: SGHVS, FNYEAQ. CDR3 in amino acids: CASSLGLAGGQQETQYY. CDR3 DNA: TGTGCCAGCAGCTTAGGACTAGCGGGGGGACAACAAGAGACCCAGTACTAC.

Only a few counts were recorded for this clonotype. This sequence joins TRBV5-4 and TRBJ1-1; D not resolved. V was cut by 7 bases and J by 1 base, with 8 bases left in between. Germline CDR1 is SGHNT and CDR2 is YYREEE (reference sequence). The CDR3 is 12 amino acids. The CDR3: CASASANTEAFF. As DNA, the CDR3 is TGTGCCAGCGCGTCAGCGAACACTGAAGCTTTCTTT.

In its sample, this clonotype was seen many times. The J gene is TRBJ2-1, the V gene TRBV29-1, with TRBD1 matching 9 bases. The CDR3 runs 14 residues. Looked up from germline, CDR1 is SQVTM and CDR2 is ANQGSEA. V lost 2 bases, J lost 7 bases, and 6 bases stayed unmatched. CDR3 DNA sequence: TGCAGCGTTGAATCCGAGACAGGGGGGAATGAGCAGTTCTTC. Protein sequence: CSVESETGGNEQFF.

Of note for this clonotype: Just one base apart from a much larger clone, this may be a read error. This chain uses TRBV5-1 with TRBJ2-5; TRBD2 matches 11 bases. V lost 3 bases, J lost 3 bases, and 4 bases stayed unmatched. Germline V gene sequence: CDR1 SGHRS, CDR2 YFSETQ. This CDR3 comprises 15 residues. The CDR3 DNA reads as TGCGCCAGCAGCTATAGCGGGGGGGCAGAAGAGACCCAGTACTTC. Translation gives CASSYSGGAEETQYF.

This clonotype was observed many times. V is TRBV20-1 and J is TRBJ2-3, with D unresolved. Deletions cut 4 bases from V and 6 bases from J, with 11 bases between. The CDR3 runs to 12 residues. Looked up from germline, CDR1 is DFQATT and CDR2 is SNEGSKA (reference sequence). The CDR3 nucleotides are TGCAGTGCTACCGCCAACAAGGATACGCAGTATTTT. Protein sequence: CSATANKDTQYF.

There are a few counts of this clonotype. The gene calls are TRBV10-2 and TRBJ1-6; the D is unclear. The germline V and J ends were trimmed by 11 bases and 4 bases, with 15 bases remaining between them. This CDR3 is built from 14 residues. CDR1 and CDR2 (germline): WSHSY, SAAADI. This CDR3 is CAPPGRLYNSPLHF. Here the CDR3 DNA reads TGCGCCCCCCCAGGACGGCTTTATAATTCACCCCTCCACTTT.

This clonotype was counted at least ten times. This chain joins TRBV2 and TRBJ1-1; possibly TRBD1 for D (6 bases). The CDR3 contains 13 residues. CDR1 is SNHLY and CDR2 is FYNNEI in the germline V gene. V lost 8 bases, J lost 5 bases, and 15 bases lay in between. CDR3: CASSPEGETEAFF. CDR3 in DNA: TGTGCCAGCTCGCCCGAGGGGGAGACTGAAGCTTTCTTT.

In its sample, this clonotype was seen many times. The V gene is TRBV20-1, the J gene TRBJ2-5; D not certain. Deletions cut 5 bases from V and 7 bases from J, with 23 bases between. The germline gives CDR1 DFQATT, CDR2 SNEGSKA (reference sequence). This CDR3 contains 15 residues. The CDR3 nucleotides read TGCAGTGCTTCCACACGTCTTGATCCAATCGGGACCCAGTACTTC. As protein: CSASTRLDPIGTQYF.

This clonotype was observed at least ten times. This chain links TRBV7-2 with TRBJ2-1; D may be TRBD2 (6 bases). Trimming removed 5 bases at V and 8 bases at J, with 19 bases between. The germline CDR1 and CDR2 sequences are SGHTA and FQGNSA. The CDR3 consists of 15 residues. CDR3 sequence: CASSPRGIAYHEQFF. CDR3 in DNA: TGTGCCAGCAGCCCACGGGGGATAGCTTACCATGAGCAGTTCTTC.

Regarding this clonotype: The junction departs from germline at one end; a sequencing error may be responsible. The chain employs TRBV5-1 and TRBJ1-1; TRBD1 is a possible D gene (5 bases). CDR3 size: 14 residues. Germline CDR1 is SGHRS and CDR2 is YFSETQ. The DNA of the CDR3 is TGCGCCAGCAGCTTGGCTTCAGGGAACTCTGAAGCTTTCTTT. It codes for CASSLASGNSEAFF.